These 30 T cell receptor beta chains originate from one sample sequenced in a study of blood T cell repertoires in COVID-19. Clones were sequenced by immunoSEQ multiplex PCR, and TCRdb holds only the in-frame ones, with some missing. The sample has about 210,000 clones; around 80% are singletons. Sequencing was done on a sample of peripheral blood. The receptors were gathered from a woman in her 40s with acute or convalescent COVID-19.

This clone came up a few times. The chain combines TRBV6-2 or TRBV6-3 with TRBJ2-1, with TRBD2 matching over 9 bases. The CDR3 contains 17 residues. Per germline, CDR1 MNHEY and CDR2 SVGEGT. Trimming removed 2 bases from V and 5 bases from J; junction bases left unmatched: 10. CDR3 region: CASSYESGLAGNNEQFF. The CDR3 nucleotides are TGTGCCAGCAGTTACGAGTCGGGGCTAGCGGGGAACAATGAGCAGTTCTTC.

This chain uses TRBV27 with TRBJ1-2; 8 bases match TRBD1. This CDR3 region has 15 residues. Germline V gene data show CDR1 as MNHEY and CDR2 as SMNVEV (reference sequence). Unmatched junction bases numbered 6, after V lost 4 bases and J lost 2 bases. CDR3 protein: CASSSQGGWNYGYTF. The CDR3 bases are TGTGCCAGCAGTTCACAGGGGGGTTGGAACTATGGCTACACCTTC.

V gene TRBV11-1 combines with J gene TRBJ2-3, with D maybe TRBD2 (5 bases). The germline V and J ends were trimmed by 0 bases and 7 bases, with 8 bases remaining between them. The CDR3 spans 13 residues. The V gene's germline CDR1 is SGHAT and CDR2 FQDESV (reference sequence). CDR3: CASSLAEVNTQYF. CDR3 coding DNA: TGTGCCAGCAGCTTAGCGGAGGTGAATACGCAGTATTTT.

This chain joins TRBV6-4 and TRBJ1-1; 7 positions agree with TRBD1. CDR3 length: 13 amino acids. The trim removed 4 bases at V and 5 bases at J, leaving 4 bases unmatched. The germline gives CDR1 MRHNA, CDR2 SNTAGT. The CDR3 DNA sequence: TGTGCCAGCAGTGGGGCAGGGGGTACTGAAGCTTTCTTT. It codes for CASSGAGGTEAFF.

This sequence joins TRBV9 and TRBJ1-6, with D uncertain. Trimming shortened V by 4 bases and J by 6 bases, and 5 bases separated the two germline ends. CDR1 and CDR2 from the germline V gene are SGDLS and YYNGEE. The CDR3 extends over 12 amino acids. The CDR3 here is CASSRLNSPLHF. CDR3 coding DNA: TGTGCCAGCAGCAGACTTAATTCACCCCTCCACTTT.

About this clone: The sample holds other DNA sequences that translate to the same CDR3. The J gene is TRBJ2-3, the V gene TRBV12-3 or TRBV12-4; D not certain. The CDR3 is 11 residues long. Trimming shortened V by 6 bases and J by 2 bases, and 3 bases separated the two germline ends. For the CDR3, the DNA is TGTGCCAGCAGCCTCACAGATACGCAGTATTTT. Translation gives CASSLTDTQYF.

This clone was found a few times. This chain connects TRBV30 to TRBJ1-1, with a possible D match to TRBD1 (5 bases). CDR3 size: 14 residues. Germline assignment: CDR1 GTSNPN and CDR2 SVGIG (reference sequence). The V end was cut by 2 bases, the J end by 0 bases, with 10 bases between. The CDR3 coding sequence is TGTGCCTGGAGTCGGAGACAGCTGAACACTGAAGCTTTCTTT. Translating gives CAWSRRQLNTEAFF. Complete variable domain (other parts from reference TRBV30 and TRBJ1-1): SQTIHQWPATLVQPVGSPLSLECTVEGTSNPNLYWYRQAAGRGLQLLFYSVGIGQISSEVPQNLSASRPQDRQFILSSKKLLLSDSGFYLCAWSRRQLNTEAFFGQGTRLTVV.

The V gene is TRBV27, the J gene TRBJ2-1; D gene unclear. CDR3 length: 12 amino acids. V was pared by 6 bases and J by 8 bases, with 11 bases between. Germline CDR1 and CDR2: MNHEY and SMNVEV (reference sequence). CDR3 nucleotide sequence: TGTGCCAGCAGCCGAGACAAGGATGAGCAGTTCTTC. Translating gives CASSRDKDEQFF.

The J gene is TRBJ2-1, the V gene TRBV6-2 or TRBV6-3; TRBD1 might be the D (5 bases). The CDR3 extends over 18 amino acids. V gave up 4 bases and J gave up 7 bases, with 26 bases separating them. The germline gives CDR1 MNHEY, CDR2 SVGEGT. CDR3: CASSCSLRTYRDSNEQFF. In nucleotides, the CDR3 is TGTGCCAGCAGTTGCTCACTCCGGACCTACCGTGACAGTAATGAGCAGTTCTTC.

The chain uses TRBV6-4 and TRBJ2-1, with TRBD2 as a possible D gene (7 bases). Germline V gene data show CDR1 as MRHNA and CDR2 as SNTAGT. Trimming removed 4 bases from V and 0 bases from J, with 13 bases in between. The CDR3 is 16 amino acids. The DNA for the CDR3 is TGTGCCAGCAGTGCACGGGGGGCGTACTCCTACAATGAGCAGTTCTTC. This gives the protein CASSARGAYSYNEQFF.

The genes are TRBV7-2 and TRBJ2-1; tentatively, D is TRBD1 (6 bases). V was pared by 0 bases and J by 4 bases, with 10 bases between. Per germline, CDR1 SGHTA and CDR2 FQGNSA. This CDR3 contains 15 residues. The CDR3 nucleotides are TGTGCCAGCAGCTTAGCGTCAGGGGCGTACAATGAGCAGTTCTTC. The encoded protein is CASSLASGAYNEQFF.

The CDR3 region is CASSLRSTDTQYF. The CDR3, as DNA: TGTGCCAGCAGCTTGCGTAGCACAGATACGCAGTATTTT. The J gene is TRBJ2-3, the V gene TRBV5-6; D not certain. The germline CDR1 and CDR2 sequences are SGHDT and YYEEEE. The CDR3 extends over 13 amino acids. V dropped 1 base and J dropped 0 bases, with 3 bases sitting between them.

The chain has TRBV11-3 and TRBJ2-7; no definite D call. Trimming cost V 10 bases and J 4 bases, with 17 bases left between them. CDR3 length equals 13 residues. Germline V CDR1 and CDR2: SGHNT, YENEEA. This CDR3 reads CAKDGRLLYEQYF. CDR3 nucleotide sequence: TGTGCCAAAGATGGCAGGCTACTTTACGAGCAGTACTTC.

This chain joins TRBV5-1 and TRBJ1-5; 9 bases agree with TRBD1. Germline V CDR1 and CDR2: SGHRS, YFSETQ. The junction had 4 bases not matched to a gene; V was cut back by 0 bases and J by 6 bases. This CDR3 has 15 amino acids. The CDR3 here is CASSLAGTGTQPQHF. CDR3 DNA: TGCGCCAGCAGCTTGGCGGGGACAGGGACTCAGCCCCAGCATTTT.

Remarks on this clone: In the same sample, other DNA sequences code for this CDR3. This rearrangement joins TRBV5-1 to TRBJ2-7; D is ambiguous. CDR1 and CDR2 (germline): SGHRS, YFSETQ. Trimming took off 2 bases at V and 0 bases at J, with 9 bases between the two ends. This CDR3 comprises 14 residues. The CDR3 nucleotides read TGCGCCAGCAGCTTAGGTAGGAGCTCCTACGAGCAGTACTTC. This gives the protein CASSLGRSSYEQYF.

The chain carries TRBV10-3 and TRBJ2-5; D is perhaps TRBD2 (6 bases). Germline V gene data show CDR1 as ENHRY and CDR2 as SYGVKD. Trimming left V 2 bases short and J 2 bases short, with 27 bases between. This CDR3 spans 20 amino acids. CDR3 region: CAISESPGRRRDRSQETQYF. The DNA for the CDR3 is TGTGCCATCAGTGAGAGTCCGGGACGAAGGAGGGATCGGAGTCAAGAGACCCAGTACTTC.

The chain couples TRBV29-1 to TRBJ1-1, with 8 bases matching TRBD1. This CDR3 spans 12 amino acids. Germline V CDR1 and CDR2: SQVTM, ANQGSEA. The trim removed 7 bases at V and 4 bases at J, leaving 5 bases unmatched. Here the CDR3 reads CSGDRGGTEAFF. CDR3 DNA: TGCAGCGGTGACAGGGGTGGCACTGAAGCTTTCTTT.

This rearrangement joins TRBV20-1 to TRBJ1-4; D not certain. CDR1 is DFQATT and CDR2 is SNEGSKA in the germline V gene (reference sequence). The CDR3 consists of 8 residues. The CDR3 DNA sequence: TGCAGGCCCAAGACTGTGTTTTTT. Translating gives CRPKTVFF.

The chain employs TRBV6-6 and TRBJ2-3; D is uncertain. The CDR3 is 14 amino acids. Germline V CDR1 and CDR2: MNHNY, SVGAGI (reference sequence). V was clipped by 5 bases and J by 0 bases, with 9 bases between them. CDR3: CASSKLSSTDTQYF. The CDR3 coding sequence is TGTGCCAGCAGTAAACTCTCTAGCACAGATACGCAGTATTTT.

CDR3 sequence: CASSLLAGGAYEQYF. CDR3 sequence (DNA): TGTGCCAGCAGCTTGTTAGCGGGAGGGGCCTACGAGCAGTACTTC. The rearrangement links TRBV7-2 to TRBJ2-7, with 11 bases fitting TRBD2. CDR1 SGHTA and CDR2 FQGNSA come from the germline V gene. V shed 3 bases, J shed 2 bases, and the junction held 3 bases outside the gene matches. The CDR3 extends over 15 amino acids.

In DNA form, the CDR3 reads TGTGCCAGCAGCTCCCGGTCTAGCGGGGGGGAGGCCAGCCCAGATACGCAGTATTTT. It yields the protein CASSSRSSGGEASPDTQYF. This rearrangement joins TRBV7-8 to TRBJ2-3; 12 bases are shared with TRBD2. From germline, CDR1 is SGHVS and CDR2 FQNEAQ. V shed 4 bases, J shed 4 bases, and the junction held 15 bases outside the gene matches. CDR3 length: 19 residues.

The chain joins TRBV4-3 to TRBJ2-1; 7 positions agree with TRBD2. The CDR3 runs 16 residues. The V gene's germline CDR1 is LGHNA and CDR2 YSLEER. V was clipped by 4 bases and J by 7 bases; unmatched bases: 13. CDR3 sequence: CASSRVSQRGKNEQFF. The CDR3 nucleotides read TGCGCCAGCAGCCGAGTTAGCCAGCGGGGTAAGAATGAGCAGTTCTTC.

The CDR3 nucleotides are TGTGCCAGCAGCAGGAGGGACAGGGGCTACGAGCAGTACTTC. Protein product: CASSRRDRGYEQYF. The chain is built from TRBV2 and TRBJ2-7; TRBD1 matches at 10 bases. Losses at the gene ends were 6 bases for V and 3 bases for J; bases not matched to a gene: 5. The CDR3 contains 14 residues. The germline CDR1 and CDR2 sequences are SNHLY and FYNNEI.

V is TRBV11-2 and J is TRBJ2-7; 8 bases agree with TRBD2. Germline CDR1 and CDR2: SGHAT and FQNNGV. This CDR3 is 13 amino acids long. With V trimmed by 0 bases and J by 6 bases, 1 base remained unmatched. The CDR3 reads CASSLERGVEQYF. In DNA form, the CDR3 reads TGTGCCAGCAGCTTAGAGCGGGGGGTCGAGCAGTACTTC.

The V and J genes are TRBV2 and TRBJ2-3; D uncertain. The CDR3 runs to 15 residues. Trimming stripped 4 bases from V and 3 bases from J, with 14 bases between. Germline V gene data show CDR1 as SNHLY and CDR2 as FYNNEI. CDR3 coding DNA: TGTGCCAGCAGTGTGATGGTTGAGGTTACAGATACGCAGTATTTT. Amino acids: CASSVMVEVTDTQYF.

The DNA for the CDR3 is TGTGCCAGCTCTCCGACAGAAGGGGCCTCCTACGAGCAGTACTTC. Protein sequence: CASSPTEGASYEQYF. This chain joins TRBV18 and TRBJ2-7; weak D call: TRBD1 (5 bases). The CDR3 is 15 residues long. The germline gives CDR1 KGHSH, CDR2 LQKENI. V was shortened by 6 bases and J by 0 bases, with 15 bases between the two germline ends.

The chain's CDR3 is CASSEMGRERQPQHF. The CDR3, as DNA: TGTGCCAGCAGTGAAATGGGGAGGGAAAGGCAGCCCCAGCATTTT. This rearrangement joins TRBV6-1 to TRBJ1-5; D unclear. Between the trimmed V and J ends, which lost 2 bases and 7 bases, there was a span of 15 bases. The CDR3 sequence is 15 residues long. Looked up from germline, CDR1 is MNHNS and CDR2 is SASEGT.

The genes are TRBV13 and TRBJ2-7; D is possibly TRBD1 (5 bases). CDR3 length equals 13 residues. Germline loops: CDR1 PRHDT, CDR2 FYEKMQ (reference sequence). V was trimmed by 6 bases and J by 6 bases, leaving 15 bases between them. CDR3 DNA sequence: TGTGCCAGCAGGAGGCAGGGTGCCAGCGAGCAGTACTTC. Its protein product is CASRRQGASEQYF.

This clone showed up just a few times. The CDR3: CSVRELARGYEQYF. CDR3 nucleotide sequence: TGCAGCGTTAGAGAACTAGCGAGAGGCTACGAGCAGTACTTC. V and J are TRBV29-1 and TRBJ2-7, with 7 bases aligning to TRBD2. Germline-derived CDR1 and CDR2 are SQVTM and ANQGSEA. The length of the CDR3 is 14 residues. The V gene end was trimmed by 5 bases and the J gene end by 3 bases; junction bases not matched to a gene: 10.

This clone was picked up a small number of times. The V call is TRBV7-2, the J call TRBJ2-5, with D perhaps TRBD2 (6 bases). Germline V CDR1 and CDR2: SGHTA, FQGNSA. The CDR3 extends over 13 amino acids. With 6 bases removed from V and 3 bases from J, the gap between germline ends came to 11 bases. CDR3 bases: TGTGCCAGCAGACCTTTAGCGGAAGAGACCCAGTACTTC. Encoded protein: CASRPLAEETQYF.